Sequencing of this T cell receptor (beta chain) was carried out in a study of blood T cell repertoires in COVID-19. Study as a whole: Samples came from the United States, Italy and Spain, spanning acute and convalescent COVID-19. The cDNA or gDNA used as material had been derived from T cells, B-cell-depleted T cells, or PBMCs.

Original processing notes: Researchers report that nucleated cell counts were estimated from reference gene primer amplification. Sequenced by immunoSEQ multiplex PCR; TCRdb stores in-frame clones only, minus some. V, J and clone size derive from that table, while D and trimming were established from the DNA sequence. The sample records about 260,000 clones, roughly 86% being singletons. This clonotype was sampled from a man in his forties who had recovered from COVID-19. Sequencing used peripheral blood.

Here the CDR3 DNA reads TGTGCCAGCAGCCCTCTGCCAAGCCGAATGGCAGATACGCAGTATTTT. Its translation: CASSPLPSRMADTQYF. The V gene is TRBV6-2 or TRBV6-3, the J gene TRBJ2-3; D not resolved. This CDR3 contains 16 residues. Looked up from germline, CDR1 is MNHEY and CDR2 is SVGEGT. V gave up 6 bases and J gave up 4 bases, with 20 bases separating them.